The 10 T cell receptor beta chains presented below share a single source sample, sequenced in a study of cytomegalovirus exposure and HLA in healthy donors. PCR primers comprised 60 Vbeta and 13 Jbeta primers. Sequencing used immunoSEQ multiplex PCR; TCRdb keeps in-frame clones, though not all of them. The top ten hold roughly 6.2% of the sample, which has 90,000 to 130,000 clones, more than 65% seen once. The material sequenced was PBMCs. The origin of the receptors is a man aged 30-40 years in good health and CMV-seropositive.

The chain employs TRBV7-8 and TRBJ1-5, with 7 bases lining up with TRBD1. Germline assignment: CDR1 SGHVS and CDR2 FQNEAQ. The CDR3 runs 17 residues. With 4 bases clipped from V and 2 bases from J, the junction kept 11 bases outside the gene matches. The CDR3 loop reads CASSSDDRVNRNQPQHF. Here the CDR3 DNA reads TGTGCCAGCAGCTCAGACGACAGGGTGAATCGCAATCAGCCCCAGCATTTT.

This sequence joins TRBV2 and TRBJ2-2; the match to TRBD1 covers 9 bases. The germline CDR1 and CDR2 sequences are SNHLY and FYNNEI. This CDR3 has 15 amino acids. V trimming: 3 bases; J trimming: 3 bases; junction bases outside the gene matches: 2. The CDR3 loop reads CASSDGTGYTGELFF. CDR3 bases: TGTGCCAGCAGTGATGGGACAGGGTACACCGGGGAGCTGTTTTTT. Full variable domain (outside the CDR3, taken from reference TRBV2 and TRBJ2-2): EPEVTQTPSHQVTQMGQEVILRCVPISNHLYFYWYRQILGQKVEFLVSFYNNEISEKSEIFDDQFSVERPDGSNFTLKIRSTKLEDSAMYFCASSDGTGYTGELFFGEGSRLTVL.

The chain joins TRBV11-3 to TRBJ1-3; TRBD1 matches at 9 bases. The junction had 4 bases not matched to a gene; V was cut back by 5 bases and J by 2 bases. In germline, CDR1 is SGHNT, CDR2 YENEEA. The CDR3 runs 15 residues. The CDR3 sequence: CASSIRQGAGNTIYF. DNA for the CDR3: TGTGCCAGCAGCATAAGACAGGGGGCTGGAAACACCATATATTTT.

V is TRBV9 and J is TRBJ2-7; TRBD2 is a possible D gene (5 bases). The germline V and J ends were trimmed by 0 bases and 6 bases, with 10 bases remaining between them. The CDR3 extends over 13 amino acids. Germline loops: CDR1 SGDLS, CDR2 YYNGEE. CDR3 sequence (DNA): TGTGCCAGCAGCGTAGCCGGACTGGCCGAGCAGTACTTC. Its translation is CASSVAGLAEQYF.

The genes are TRBV2 and TRBJ2-7, with 15 bases aligning to TRBD2. V trimming: 4 bases; J trimming: 0 bases; junction bases outside the gene matches: 7. Germline CDR1 is SNHLY and CDR2 is FYNNEI. The CDR3 extends over 18 amino acids. The CDR3 sequence is CASSGTSGGALTSYEQYF. CDR3 nucleotides: TGTGCCAGCAGTGGGACTAGCGGGGGGGCACTGACCTCCTACGAGCAGTACTTC.

The chain employs TRBV6-5 and TRBJ1-5, with TRBD1 matching over 8 bases. This CDR3 has 14 residues. CDR1 is MNHEY and CDR2 is SVGAGI in the germline V gene. V lost 6 bases, J lost 9 bases, and 10 bases stayed unmatched. CDR3 amino acids: CASSRDRGMGPQHF. The CDR3 DNA is TGTGCCAGCAGCCGAGACAGGGGAATGGGGCCCCAGCATTTT.

The gene calls are TRBV5-4 and TRBJ2-1, with 9 nucleotides matching TRBD1. The CDR3 consists of 15 residues. Losses at the gene ends were 3 bases for V and 7 bases for J; bases not matched to a gene: 8. Germline V gene data show CDR1 as SGHNT and CDR2 as YYREEE (reference sequence). CDR3 region: CASSSIGQGWNEQFF. In nucleotides, the CDR3 is TGTGCCAGCAGCTCGATCGGACAGGGGTGGAATGAGCAGTTCTTC.

V usage is TRBV5-1 and J usage is TRBJ1-1; TRBD1 might be the D (6 bases). Germline-derived CDR1 and CDR2 are SGHRS and YFSETQ. This CDR3 has 13 amino acids. Trimming pared 0 bases from V and 5 bases from J, leaving 8 bases between. This CDR3 is CASSLDRETEAFF. For the CDR3, the DNA is TGCGCCAGCAGCTTGGACAGGGAGACTGAAGCTTTCTTT.

This clone has only one observation. The chain links TRBV7-2 to TRBJ2-5; no definite D call. CDR1 and CDR2 from the germline V gene are SGHTA and FQGNSA. This CDR3 comprises 13 residues. The germline V and J ends were trimmed by 5 bases and 2 bases, with 9 bases remaining between them. CDR3 region: CASSRVSQETQYF. CDR3 nucleotides: TGTGCCAGCAGCCGCGTAAGTCAAGAGACCCAGTACTTC.

This clone was observed a single time. J is TRBJ1-4 and V is TRBV28, with 9 nucleotides matching TRBD1. The junction had 9 bases not matched to a gene; V was cut back by 6 bases and J by 7 bases. Germline V gene sequence: CDR1 MDHEN, CDR2 SYDVKM. The CDR3 is 15 amino acids. This CDR3 reads CASRPPTGGSEKLFF. Written as DNA, the CDR3 is TGTGCCAGCAGACCCCCTACAGGGGGCTCTGAAAAACTGTTTTTT.